The clone carrying this TCR beta chain was seen a few times. It was considered stable Graves' hyperthyroidism when ophthalmopathy did not progress within 18 months. This sample is drawn from a study of T cells in Graves' hyperthyroidism and ophthalmopathy. RNA transcripts provided the source from which TCR beta CDR3 regions were amplified. HTBI primers were the set used in a first-round RT-PCR of the TCR CDR3. Using its own MiXCR run on the multiplex PCR reads, TCRdb lists one record per CDR3 protein. The repertoire includes some 500,000 distinct CDR3 sequences, over 13% of them detected once, and less than 20% sits in the top ten. Unmatched junction bases numbered 11, after V lost 5 bases and J lost 4 bases. The CDR3 runs to 17 residues. In germline, CDR1 is MNHNS, CDR2 SASEGT.

The sequencing sample was made of blood. The V and J genes are TRBV6-1 and TRBJ2-5, with 12 bases lining up with TRBD2. This clonotype originated in a woman under 30 with Graves' hyperthyroidism. The CDR3 sequence: CASSRAPSGRVRETQYF. CDR3 in DNA: TGTGCCAGCAGTCGAGCCCCTAGCGGGAGGGTAAGAGAGACCCAGTACTTC.